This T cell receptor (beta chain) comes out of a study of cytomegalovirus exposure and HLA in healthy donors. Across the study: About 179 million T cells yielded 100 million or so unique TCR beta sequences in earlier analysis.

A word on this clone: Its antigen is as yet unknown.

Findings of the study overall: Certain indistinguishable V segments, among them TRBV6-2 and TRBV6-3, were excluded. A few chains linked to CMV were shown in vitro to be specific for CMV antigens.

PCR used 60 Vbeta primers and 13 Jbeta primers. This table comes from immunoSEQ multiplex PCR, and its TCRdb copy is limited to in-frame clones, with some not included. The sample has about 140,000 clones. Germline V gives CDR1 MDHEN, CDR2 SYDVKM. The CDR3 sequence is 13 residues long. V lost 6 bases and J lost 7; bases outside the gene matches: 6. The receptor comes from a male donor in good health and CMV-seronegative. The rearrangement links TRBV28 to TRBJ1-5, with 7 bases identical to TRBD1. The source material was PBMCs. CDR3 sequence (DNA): TGTGCCAGCAGGACAGGGTGGCAACAGCCCCAGCATTTT. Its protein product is CASRTGWQQPQHF.